This TCR beta chain originates from a study of blood T cell repertoires in COVID-19. As for the study in general: The United States, Italy and Spain were the sources of the acute and convalescent COVID-19 samples.

This CDR3 is built from 14 residues. Germline V gene data show CDR1 as SGHTA and CDR2 as FQGNSA. V was trimmed by 4 bases and J by 2 bases, leaving 12 bases between them. Source study methods: By means of reference gene primer amplification, nucleated cell counts were estimated. Assay: immunoSEQ multiplex PCR; the TCRdb copy retains only in-frame clones and omits some. V, J and clone size were drawn from that table, and D and trimming were deduced from the DNA. The sample consists of 390,000 or so clones, 80% to 85% of them appearing once. Cohorts were assigned according to the clinical history that participants reported.

The chain employs TRBV7-2 and TRBJ2-7, with D maybe TRBD2 (5 bases). This sequence was found in a woman aged 45-65 years who had recovered from COVID-19. The sample consisted of PBMCs or T cells enriched from blood (not recorded which). The DNA for the CDR3 is TGTGCCAGCAGCTCCCTACTCGGGGCCTACGAGCAGTACTTC. This translates into CASSSLLGAYEQYF.